This TCR beta chain appears in the sequencing data of a study of T-cell reconstitution after alpha-beta-depleted transplantation in children. Findings and limits, study-wide: About two months after transplant, alpha-beta T cells reportedly came from several hundred expanded graft clones. Most T-cell counts and diversity one year after the transplant came from T cells that were newly produced. After transplant, high TCRbeta diversity at day 60 in some patients arose from surviving recipient T cells and thymic progenitors.

A TCRbeta library incorporating unique molecular identifiers was prepared. TCRdb processed the PCR reads anew with MiXCR; each CDR3 protein has one entry. Here the sample spans over 90,000 distinct CDR3 sequences, around 6% being singletons. CDR1 and CDR2 from the germline V gene are DFQATT and SNEGSKA (reference sequence). This CDR3 contains 13 residues. V gave up 3 bases and J gave up 5 bases, with 11 bases separating them. This clonotype was recorded many times. Its antigen is not identified. This sequence originates from a female patient aged 2-9 years who had a stem cell transplant for Fanconi anemia, so the T cells may come from the graft donor. Material: PBMCs, mostly from graft donor cells, obtained 60 days after TCRalphabeta/CD19-depleted stem cell transplant. J is TRBJ1-5 and V is TRBV20-1; D gene uncertain. The CDR3: CSASFVIDQPQHF. CDR3 sequence (DNA): TGCAGTGCTAGTTTCGTCATTGATCAGCCCCAGCATTTT.